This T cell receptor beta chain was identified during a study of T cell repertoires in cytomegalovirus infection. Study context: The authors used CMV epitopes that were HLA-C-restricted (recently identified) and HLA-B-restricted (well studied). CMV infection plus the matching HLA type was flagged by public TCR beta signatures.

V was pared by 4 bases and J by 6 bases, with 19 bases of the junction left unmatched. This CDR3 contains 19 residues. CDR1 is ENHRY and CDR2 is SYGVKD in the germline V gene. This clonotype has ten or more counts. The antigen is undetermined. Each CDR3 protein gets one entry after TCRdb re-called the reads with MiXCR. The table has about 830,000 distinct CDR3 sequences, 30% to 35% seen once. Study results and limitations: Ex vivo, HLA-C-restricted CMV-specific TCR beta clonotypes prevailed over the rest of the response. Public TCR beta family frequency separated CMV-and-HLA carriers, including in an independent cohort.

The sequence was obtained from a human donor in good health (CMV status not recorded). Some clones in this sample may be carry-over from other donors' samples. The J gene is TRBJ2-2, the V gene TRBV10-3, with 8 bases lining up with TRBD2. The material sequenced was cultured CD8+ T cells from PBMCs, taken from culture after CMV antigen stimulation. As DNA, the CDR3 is TGTGCCATCAGTGGGAATCTTGAACCCGGGACTAGTTTCGCCGGGGAGCTGTTTTTT. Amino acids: CAISGNLEPGTSFAGELFF.